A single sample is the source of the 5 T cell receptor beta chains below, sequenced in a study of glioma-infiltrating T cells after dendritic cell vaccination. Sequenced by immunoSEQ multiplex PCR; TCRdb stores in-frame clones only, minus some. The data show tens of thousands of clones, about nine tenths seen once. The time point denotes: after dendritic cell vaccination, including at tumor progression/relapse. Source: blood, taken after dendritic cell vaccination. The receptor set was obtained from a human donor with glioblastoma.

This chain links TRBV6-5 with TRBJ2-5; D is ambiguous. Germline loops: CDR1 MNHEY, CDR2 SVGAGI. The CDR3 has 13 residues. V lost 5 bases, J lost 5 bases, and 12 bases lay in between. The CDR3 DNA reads TGTGCCAGCAGTGGAGATGCCGTTGAGACCCAGTACTTC. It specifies CASSGDAVETQYF.

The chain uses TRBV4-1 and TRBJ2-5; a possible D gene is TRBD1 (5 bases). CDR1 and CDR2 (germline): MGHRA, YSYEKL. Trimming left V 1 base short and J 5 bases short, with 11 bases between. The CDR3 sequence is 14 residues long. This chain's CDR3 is CASSQVEGAETQYF. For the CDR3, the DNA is TGCGCCAGCAGCCAAGTGGAAGGGGCGGAGACCCAGTACTTC.

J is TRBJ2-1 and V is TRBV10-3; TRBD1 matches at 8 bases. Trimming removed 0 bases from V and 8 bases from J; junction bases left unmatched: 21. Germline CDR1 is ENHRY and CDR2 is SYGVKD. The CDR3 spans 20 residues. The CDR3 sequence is CAISESMTELVDRVLDEQFF. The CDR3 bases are TGTGCCATCAGTGAGTCGATGACGGAGCTAGTGGACAGGGTTCTTGATGAGCAGTTCTTC.

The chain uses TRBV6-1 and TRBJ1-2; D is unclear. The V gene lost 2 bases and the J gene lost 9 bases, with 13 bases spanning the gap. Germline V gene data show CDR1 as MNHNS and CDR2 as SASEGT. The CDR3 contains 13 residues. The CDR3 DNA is TGTGCCAGCAGTGAATCTATGGAGGGCAGCTACACCTTC. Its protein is CASSESMEGSYTF.

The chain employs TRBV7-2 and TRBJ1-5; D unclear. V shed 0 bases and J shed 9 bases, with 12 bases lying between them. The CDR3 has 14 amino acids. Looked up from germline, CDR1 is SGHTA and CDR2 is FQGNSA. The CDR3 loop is CASSLAGSVPPQHF. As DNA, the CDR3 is TGTGCCAGCAGCTTAGCCGGTAGTGTTCCGCCCCAGCATTTT. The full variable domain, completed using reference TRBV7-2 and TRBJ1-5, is GAGVSQSPSNKVTEKGKDVELRCDPISGHTALYWYRQSLGQGLEFLIYFQGNSAPDKSGLPSDRFSAERTGGSVSTLTIQRTQQEDSAVYLCASSLAGSVPPQHFGDGTRLSIL.